This is a list of T cell receptor beta chains from one sample in a study of OX40 agonist ivuxolimab in advanced cancers. Assay used: immunoSEQ multiplex PCR; TCRdb lists only in-frame clones, some missing. The table has about 19,000 clones, about three quarters seen once. The sample was CD4+ or CD8+ T cells sorted from blood, taken in a trial of the OX40 agonist ivuxolimab. The origin of the receptors is an adult with an advanced solid tumor such as melanoma, head and neck, liver or kidney cancer. CDR3s leave out the opening cysteine and the closing phenylalanine or tryptophan. A D gene is named only where the DNA matches it firmly.

TRBD1 | TRBJ1-1 | TRBV28 | ASSFLPGQGAQTEAF
NA | TRBJ1-6 | TRBV9 | ASSVEDSHNSPLH
NA | TRBJ2-7 | TRBV2 | ASSELEGLNSYEQY
NA | TRBJ1-5 | TRBV4-1 | ASSQDHGIRNQPQH
NA | NA | TRBV5-6 | ASSLNGRFSSYEQY
NA | TRBJ1-5 | TRBV28 | ASSLWAGSSGQPQH
NA | TRBJ1-5 | TRBV5-6 | ASSFGSGQPQH
TRBD1 | TRBJ2-2 | TRBV5-4 | ASSTRDSFNTGELF
TRBD1 | TRBJ1-2 | TRBV5-6 | ASSTRGEGYYGYT
NA | TRBJ1-2 | TRBV5-4 | ASSLNYVPGYT
TRBD2 | TRBJ2-1 | TRBV19 | ASSIVGLANEQF
TRBD2 | TRBJ2-7 | TRBV19 | ASSIVAGASLSEQY
NA | TRBJ2-7 | TRBV7-8 | ASSLGGPVYEQY
NA | TRBJ1-4 | TRBV27 | ASSLSIGATNEKLF
TRBD2 | TRBJ2-6 | TRBV7-9 | ASSLNPGGPSGANVLT
NA | TRBJ2-3 | TRBV28 | ASSLLSDTQY
NA | TRBJ2-7 | TRBV7-9 | ASKPGGSYEQY
TRBD1 | TRBJ1-2 | TRBV7-9 | ASSLKDRGIDGYT
NA | TRBJ2-3 | TRBV19 | ASSTARGDTQY
NA | TRBJ2-2 | TRBV28 | ASSLPGPGWTGELF
TRBD1 | NA | TRBV7-8 | ASSSPGDRGYEQY
NA | TRBJ1-2 | TRBV4-2 | ASSLEDGYGYT
TRBD2 | TRBJ2-3 | TRBV7-6 | ASSLYGGVSTDTQY
NA | TRBJ2-1 | TRBV13 | ASSSQRNEQF
TRBD1 | TRBJ1-1 | TRBV5-4 | ASSFGTGGFGTEAF
NA | TRBJ2-1 | TRBV28 | ASSLRLGNEQF
TRBD2 | TRBJ2-5 | TRBV19 | ASSMGLAGIVQETQY
NA | TRBJ1-1 | TRBV14 | ASSQWKSAEGAF
NA | TRBJ1-3 | TRBV28 | ASSPNLSGNTIY
TRBD1 | TRBJ2-1 | TRBV9 | ASSVGTGSNEQF
TRBD1 | TRBJ2-4 | TRBV19 | ASSLSTGAVIMTKNIQY
TRBD2 | TRBJ2-2 | TRBV7-8 | ASSPHTGTSGMNTGELF
NA | TRBJ1-2 | TRBV6-5 | ASSYQGPYGYT
NA | TRBJ2-1 | TRBV5-1 | ASSLGTFNEQF
TRBD1 | TRBJ2-5 | TRBV4-3 | ASRSASGTGEQY
NA | TRBJ1-1 | TRBV15 | ATRGIMNTEAF
NA | TRBJ2-1 | TRBV6-5 | ASSYRAGRGGYEQF
NA | TRBJ2-2 | TRBV28 | ASSFGYGELF
NA | TRBJ1-1 | TRBV19 | ASSPRDRGGNTEAF
NA | TRBJ1-6 | TRBV7-8 | ASSFTGRLNSPLH
TRBD1 | TRBJ1-2 | TRBV7-9 | ASSQGTGYNYGYT
TRBD1 | TRBJ2-5 | TRBV29-1 | SVERWTGDFPETQY
NA | TRBJ1-6 | TRBV27 | ASSLMGDNSPLH